This TCR beta chain was sequenced in a study of blood T cell repertoires in COVID-19. Study-wide background: The analysed material was cDNA or gDNA that came from T cells, B-cell-depleted T cells, or PBMCs.

Original handling: Reference gene primer amplification gave estimated nucleated cell counts. Some clones are missing from TCRdb's copy, which holds only in-frame ones; the method was immunoSEQ multiplex PCR. V, J and clone size reflect that table, while D and trimming were determined from the DNA. The repertoire holds fewer than 500,000 clones, about 89% seen once, with approximately 4.5% in the top ten. Trimming shortened V by 0 bases and J by 2 bases, and 7 bases separated the two germline ends. The CDR3 loop spans 14 amino acids. Germline assignment: CDR1 LGHDT and CDR2 YNNKEL (reference sequence).

Sequencing used peripheral blood. The sequence was collected from a woman in her twenties or thirties with acute or convalescent COVID-19. V gene TRBV3-1 (or the pseudogene TRBV3-2) combines with J gene TRBJ2-5; D remains unclear. This CDR3 is CASSQEFSQETQYF. CDR3 coding DNA: TGTGCCAGCAGCCAAGAGTTCAGTCAAGAGACCCAGTACTTC.